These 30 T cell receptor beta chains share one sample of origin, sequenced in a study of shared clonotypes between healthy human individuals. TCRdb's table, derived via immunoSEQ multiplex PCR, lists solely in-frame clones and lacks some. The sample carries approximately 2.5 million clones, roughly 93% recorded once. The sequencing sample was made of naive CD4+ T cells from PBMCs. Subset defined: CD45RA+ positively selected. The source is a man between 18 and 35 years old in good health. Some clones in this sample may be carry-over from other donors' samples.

Here the CDR3 reads CASSPDRPETSYEQYF. For the CDR3, the DNA is TGTGCCAGCAGTCCGGACCGACCCGAGACTAGCTACGAGCAGTACTTC. The chain combines TRBV28 with TRBJ2-7; D is perhaps TRBD2 (6 bases). CDR3 size: 16 residues. The V gene's germline CDR1 is MDHEN and CDR2 SYDVKM. Trimming shortened V by 5 bases and J by 3 bases, and 20 bases separated the two germline ends.

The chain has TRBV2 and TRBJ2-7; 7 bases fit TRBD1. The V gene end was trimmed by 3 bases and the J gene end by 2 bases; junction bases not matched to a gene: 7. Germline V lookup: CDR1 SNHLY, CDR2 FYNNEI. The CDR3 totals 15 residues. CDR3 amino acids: CASSDLGTATYEQYF. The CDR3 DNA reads TGTGCCAGCAGTGATTTAGGGACAGCCACCTACGAGCAGTACTTC.

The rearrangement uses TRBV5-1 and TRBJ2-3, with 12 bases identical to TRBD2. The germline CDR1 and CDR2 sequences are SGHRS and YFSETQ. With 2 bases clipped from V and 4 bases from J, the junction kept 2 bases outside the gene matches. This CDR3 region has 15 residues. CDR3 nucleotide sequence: TGCGCCAGCAGCTTAGGGACTAGCGGGCCAGATACGCAGTATTTT. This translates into CASSLGTSGPDTQYF. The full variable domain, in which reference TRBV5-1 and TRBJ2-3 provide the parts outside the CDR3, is KAGVTQTPRYLIKTRGQQVTLSCSPISGHRSVSWYQQTPGQGLQFLFEYFSETQRNKGNFPGRFSGRQFSNSRSEMNVSTLELGDSALYLCASSLGTSGPDTQYFGPGTRLTVL.

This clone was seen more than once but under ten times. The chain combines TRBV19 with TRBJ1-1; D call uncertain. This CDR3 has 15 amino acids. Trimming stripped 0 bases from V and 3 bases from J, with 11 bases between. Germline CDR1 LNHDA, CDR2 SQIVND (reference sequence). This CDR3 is CASSIDSAGDTEAFF. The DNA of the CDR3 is TGTGCCAGTAGTATAGATAGTGCAGGTGACACTGAAGCTTTCTTT.

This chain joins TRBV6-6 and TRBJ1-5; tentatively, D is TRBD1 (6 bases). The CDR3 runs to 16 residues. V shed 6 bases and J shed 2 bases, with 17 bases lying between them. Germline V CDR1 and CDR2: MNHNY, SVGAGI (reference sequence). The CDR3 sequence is CASSQGSGAGNQPQHF. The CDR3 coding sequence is TGTGCCAGCAGCCAGGGTTCGGGGGCGGGCAATCAGCCCCAGCATTTT.

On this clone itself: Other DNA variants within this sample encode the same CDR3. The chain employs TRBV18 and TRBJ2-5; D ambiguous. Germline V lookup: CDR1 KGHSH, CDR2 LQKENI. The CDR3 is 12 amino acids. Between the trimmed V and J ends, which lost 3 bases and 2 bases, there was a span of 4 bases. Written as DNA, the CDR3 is TGTGCCAGCTCACCCGAACAAGAGACCCAGTACTTC. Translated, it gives CASSPEQETQYF.

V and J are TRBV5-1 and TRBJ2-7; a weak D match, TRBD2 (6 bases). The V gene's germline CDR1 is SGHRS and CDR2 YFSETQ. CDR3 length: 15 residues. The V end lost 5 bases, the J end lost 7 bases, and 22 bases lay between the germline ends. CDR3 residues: CASSSALASRGEQYF. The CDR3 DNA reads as TGCGCCAGCAGTTCGGCCCTAGCGAGCCGAGGGGAGCAGTACTTC.

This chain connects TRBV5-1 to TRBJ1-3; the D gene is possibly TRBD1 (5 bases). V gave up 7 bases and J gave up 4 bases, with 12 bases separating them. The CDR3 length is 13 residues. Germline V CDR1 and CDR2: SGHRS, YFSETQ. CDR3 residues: CASGQQEGNTIYF. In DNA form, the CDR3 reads TGCGCCAGCGGCCAACAGGAAGGAAACACCATATATTTT.

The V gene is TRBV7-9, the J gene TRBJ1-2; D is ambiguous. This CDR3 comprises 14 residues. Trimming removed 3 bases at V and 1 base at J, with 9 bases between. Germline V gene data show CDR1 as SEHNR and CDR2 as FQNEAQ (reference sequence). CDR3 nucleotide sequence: TGTGCCAGCAGCTTGGCGTTGCTTAACTATGGCTACACCTTC. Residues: CASSLALLNYGYTF.

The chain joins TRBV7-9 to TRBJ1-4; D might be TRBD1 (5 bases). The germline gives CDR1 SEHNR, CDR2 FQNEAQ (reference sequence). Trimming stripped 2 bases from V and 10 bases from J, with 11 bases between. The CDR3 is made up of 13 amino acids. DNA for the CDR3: TGTGCCAGCAGCTTATCTTCGGGGCCAAAACTGTTTTTT. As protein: CASSLSSGPKLFF.

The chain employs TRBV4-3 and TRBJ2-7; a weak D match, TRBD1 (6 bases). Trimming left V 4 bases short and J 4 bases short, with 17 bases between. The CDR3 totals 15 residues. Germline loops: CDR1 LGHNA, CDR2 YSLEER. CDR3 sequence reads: CASSRRAGAIYEQYF. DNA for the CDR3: TGCGCCAGCAGCCGAAGGGCAGGGGCTATTTACGAGCAGTACTTC.

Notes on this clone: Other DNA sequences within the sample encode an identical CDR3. The CDR3 reads CASSSTGGTEAFF. The CDR3 nucleotides read TGTGCCAGCAGCTCGACAGGGGGGACTGAAGCTTTCTTT. The chain employs TRBV5-6 and TRBJ1-1, with TRBD1 matching 9 bases. This CDR3 contains 13 residues. With V trimmed by 3 bases and J by 5 bases, 2 bases remained unmatched. Germline V gene data show CDR1 as SGHDT and CDR2 as YYEEEE.

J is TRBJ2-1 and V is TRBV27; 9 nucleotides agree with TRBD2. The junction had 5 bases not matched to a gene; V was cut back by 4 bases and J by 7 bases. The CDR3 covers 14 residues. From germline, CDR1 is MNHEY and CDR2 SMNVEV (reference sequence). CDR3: CASSSLAGINEQFF. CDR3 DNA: TGTGCCAGCAGTTCCCTAGCGGGAATAAATGAGCAGTTCTTC.

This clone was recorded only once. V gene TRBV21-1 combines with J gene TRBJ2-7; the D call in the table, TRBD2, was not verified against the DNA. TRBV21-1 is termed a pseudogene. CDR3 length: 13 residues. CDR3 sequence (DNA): TGTGCCAGCAGCGGGCGGGGTCGCTACGAGCAGTACTTC. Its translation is CASSGRGRYEQYF.

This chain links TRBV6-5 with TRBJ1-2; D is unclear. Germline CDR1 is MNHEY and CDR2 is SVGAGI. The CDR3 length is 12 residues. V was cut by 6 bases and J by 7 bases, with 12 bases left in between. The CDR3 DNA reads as TGTGCCAGCAGAGACATGGGGAGTGGCTACACCTTC. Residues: CASRDMGSGYTF.

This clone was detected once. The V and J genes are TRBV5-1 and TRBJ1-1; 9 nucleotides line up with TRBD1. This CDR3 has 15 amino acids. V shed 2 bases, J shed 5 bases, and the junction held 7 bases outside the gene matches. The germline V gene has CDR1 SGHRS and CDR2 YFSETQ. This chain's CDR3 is CASSLSDRGGTEAFF. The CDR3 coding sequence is TGCGCCAGCAGCTTATCGGACAGGGGAGGTACTGAAGCTTTCTTT.

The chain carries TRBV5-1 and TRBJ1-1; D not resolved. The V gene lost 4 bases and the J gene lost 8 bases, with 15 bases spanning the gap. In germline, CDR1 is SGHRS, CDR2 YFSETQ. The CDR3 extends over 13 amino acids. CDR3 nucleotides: TGCGCCAGCAGCACAGTCCCCGCCTTAGAAGCTTTCTTT. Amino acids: CASSTVPALEAFF.

CDR3 protein: CASSFIGAGAFF. The DNA for the CDR3 is TGTGCCAGCAGCTTCATAGGGGCGGGAGCTTTCTTT. V is TRBV11-2 and J is TRBJ1-1; TRBD1 is a possible D gene (5 bases). The CDR3 totals 12 residues. Germline CDR1 SGHAT, CDR2 FQNNGV. Trimming shortened V by 3 bases and J by 10 bases, and 12 bases separated the two germline ends.

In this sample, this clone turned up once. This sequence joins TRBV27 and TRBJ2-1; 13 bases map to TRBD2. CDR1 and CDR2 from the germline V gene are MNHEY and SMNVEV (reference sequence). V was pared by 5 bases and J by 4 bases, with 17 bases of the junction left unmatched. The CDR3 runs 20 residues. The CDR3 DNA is TGTGCCAGCAGTCCCCGGACTAGCGGGAGAGACCGCTTATCTTACAATGAGCAGTTCTTC. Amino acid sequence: CASSPRTSGRDRLSYNEQFF.

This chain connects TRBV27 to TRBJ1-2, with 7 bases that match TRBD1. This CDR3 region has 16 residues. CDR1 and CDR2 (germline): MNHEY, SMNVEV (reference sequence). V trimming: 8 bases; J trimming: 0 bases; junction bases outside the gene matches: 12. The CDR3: CASCRDSKSTNYGYTF. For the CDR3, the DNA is TGTGCCAGCTGTAGGGACAGCAAATCGACTAACTATGGCTACACCTTC.

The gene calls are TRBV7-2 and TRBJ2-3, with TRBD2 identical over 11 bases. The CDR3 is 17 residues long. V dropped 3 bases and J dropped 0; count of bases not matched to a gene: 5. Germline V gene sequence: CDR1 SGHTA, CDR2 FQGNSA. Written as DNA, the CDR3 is TGTGCCAGCAGCTTGCGGTCTAGCGGGGGGAGCACAGATACGCAGTATTTT. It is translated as CASSLRSSGGSTDTQYF.

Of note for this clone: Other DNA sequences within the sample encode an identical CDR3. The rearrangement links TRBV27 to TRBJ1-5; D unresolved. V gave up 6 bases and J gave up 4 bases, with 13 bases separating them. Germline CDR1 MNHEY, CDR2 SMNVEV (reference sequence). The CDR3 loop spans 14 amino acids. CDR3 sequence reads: CASSLWAGNQPQHF. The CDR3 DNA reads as TGTGCCAGCAGCCTCTGGGCAGGTAATCAGCCCCAGCATTTT.

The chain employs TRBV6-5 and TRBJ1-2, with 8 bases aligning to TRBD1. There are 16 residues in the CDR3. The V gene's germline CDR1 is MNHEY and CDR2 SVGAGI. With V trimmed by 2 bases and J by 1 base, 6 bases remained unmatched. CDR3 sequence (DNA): TGTGCCAGCAGTTACACCTGGGACAGGAGTAACTATGGCTACACCTTC. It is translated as CASSYTWDRSNYGYTF.

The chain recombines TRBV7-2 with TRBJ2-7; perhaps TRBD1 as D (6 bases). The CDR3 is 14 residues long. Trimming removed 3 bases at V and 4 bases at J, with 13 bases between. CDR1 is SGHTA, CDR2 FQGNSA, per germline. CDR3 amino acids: CASSFPGQNYEQYF. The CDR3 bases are TGTGCCAGCAGCTTTCCGGGACAAAATTACGAGCAGTACTTC.

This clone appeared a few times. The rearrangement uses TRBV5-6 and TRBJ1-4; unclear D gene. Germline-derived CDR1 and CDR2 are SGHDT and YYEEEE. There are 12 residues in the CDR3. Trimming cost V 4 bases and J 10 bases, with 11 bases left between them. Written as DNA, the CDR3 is TGTGCCAGCAGCGTTGACATGAGAAAACTGTTTTTT. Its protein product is CASSVDMRKLFF.

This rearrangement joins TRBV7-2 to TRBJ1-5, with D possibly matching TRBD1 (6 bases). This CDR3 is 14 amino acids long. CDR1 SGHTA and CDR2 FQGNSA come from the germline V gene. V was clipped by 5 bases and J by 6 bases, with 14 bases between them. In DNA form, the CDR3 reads TGTGCCAGCAGCCTTCACAGGGCGAGTCAGCCCCAGCATTTT. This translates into CASSLHRASQPQHF.

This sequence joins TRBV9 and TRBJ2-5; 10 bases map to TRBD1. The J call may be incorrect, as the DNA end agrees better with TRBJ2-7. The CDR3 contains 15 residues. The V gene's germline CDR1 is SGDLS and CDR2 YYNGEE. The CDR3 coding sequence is TGTGCCAGCAGTGGGACAGGGGATTTCTCCTACGAGCAGTACTTC. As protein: CASSGTGDFSYEQYF.

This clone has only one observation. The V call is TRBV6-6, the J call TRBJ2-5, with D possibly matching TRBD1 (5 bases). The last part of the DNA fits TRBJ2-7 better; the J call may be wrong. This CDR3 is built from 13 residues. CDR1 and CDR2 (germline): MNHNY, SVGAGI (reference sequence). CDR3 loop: CASSYVTAYEQYF. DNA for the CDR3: TGTGCCAGCAGTTACGTGACAGCCTACGAGCAGTACTTC.

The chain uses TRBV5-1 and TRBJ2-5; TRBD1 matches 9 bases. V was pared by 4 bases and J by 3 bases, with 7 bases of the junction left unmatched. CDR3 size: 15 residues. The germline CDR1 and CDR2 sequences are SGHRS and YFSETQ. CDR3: CASSLRGQGKETQYF. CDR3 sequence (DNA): TGCGCCAGCAGCCTCAGGGGACAGGGCAAAGAGACCCAGTACTTC.

The CDR3 DNA reads as TGTGCCAGCAGGCTAGCGGCAAACCAAGAGACCCAGTACTTC. Amino acid sequence: CASRLAANQETQYF. The chain employs TRBV6-5 and TRBJ2-5; the match to TRBD2 covers 7 bases. The germline CDR1 and CDR2 sequences are MNHEY and SVGAGI. V was pared by 6 bases and J by 0 bases, with 4 bases of the junction left unmatched. The CDR3 covers 14 residues.